The 27 T cell receptor beta chains listed next were all sequenced from one sample in a study of cytotoxic CD8 clonotypes in ibrutinib-treated CLL. The assay was immunoSEQ multiplex PCR, and TCRdb's table has in-frame clones only and misses some. The table has about 300,000 clones, approximately 67% seen once. Sample: PBMCs, taken after 36 months of ibrutinib treatment. These receptors came from a human donor with chronic lymphocytic leukemia.

This sequence joins TRBV4-1 and TRBJ2-5; TRBD2 aligns across 8 bases. Germline CDR1 is MGHRA and CDR2 is YSYEKL. CDR3 length equals 17 residues. Unmatched junction bases numbered 9, after V lost 1 base and J lost 2 bases. CDR3 in DNA: TGCGCCAGCAGCCAAGCTTTAGCGGGATTGGGTCAAGAGACCCAGTACTTC. Its protein product is CASSQALAGLGQETQYF.

The chain joins TRBV6-6 to TRBJ1-1; D is possibly TRBD1 (6 bases). This CDR3 is 15 amino acids long. Germline V gives CDR1 MNHNY, CDR2 SVGAGI (reference sequence). Trimming removed 2 bases from V and 5 bases from J, with 15 bases in between. Written as DNA, the CDR3 is TGTGCCAGCAGTTACCCGACAGGAGGTGGGACTGAAGCTTTCTTT. Amino acid sequence: CASSYPTGGGTEAFF.

This chain links TRBV4-3 with TRBJ2-3; 9 bases are shared with TRBD2. The CDR3 covers 16 residues. Germline assignment: CDR1 LGHNA and CDR2 YSLEER. V shed 0 bases, J shed 4 bases, and the junction held 5 bases outside the gene matches. The CDR3 protein is CASSQEPGLASDTQYF. For the CDR3, the DNA is TGCGCCAGCAGCCAAGAACCCGGACTAGCGTCAGATACGCAGTATTTT.

The chain recombines TRBV15 with TRBJ1-6; D is perhaps TRBD1 (6 bases). This CDR3 has 17 amino acids. Germline values: CDR1 LNHNV, CDR2 YYDKDF (reference sequence). V lost 1 base and J 6 bases, leaving 16 bases between the germline ends. The CDR3 reads CATSRVAGAPFNSPLHF. In DNA form, the CDR3 reads TGTGCCACCAGCAGAGTAGCAGGGGCCCCATTTAATTCACCCCTCCACTTT.

The V call is TRBV13, the J call TRBJ2-7; 14 bases align to TRBD2. The V gene's germline CDR1 is PRHDT and CDR2 FYEKMQ (reference sequence). The CDR3 spans 15 residues. V lost 5 bases, J lost 7 bases, and 7 bases stayed unmatched. DNA of the CDR3: TGTGCCAGCAGCCCAAGGGGACTAGCGGGAGCGGAGCAGTACTTC. It is translated as CASSPRGLAGAEQYF.

This chain connects TRBV28 to TRBJ2-3; TRBD2 matches at 9 bases. The CDR3 sequence is 18 residues long. Germline V gene sequence: CDR1 MDHEN, CDR2 SYDVKM. V was clipped by 1 base and J by 4 bases; unmatched bases: 12. Here the CDR3 reads CASSLSVVAGVFADTQYF. CDR3 in DNA: TGTGCCAGCAGTTTATCCGTGGTAGCGGGAGTTTTCGCAGATACGCAGTATTTT. Full variable domain (outside the CDR3, taken from reference TRBV28 and TRBJ2-3): DVKVTQSSRYLVKRTGEKVFLECVQDMDHENMFWYRQDPGLGLRLIYFSYDVKMKEKGDIPEGYSVSREKKERFSLILESASTNQTSMYLCASSLSVVAGVFADTQYFGPGTRLTVL.

This clone was seen more than once but under ten times. The chain couples TRBV6-5 to TRBJ2-7; D gene ambiguous. The CDR3 loop spans 12 amino acids. Germline values: CDR1 MNHEY, CDR2 SVGAGI. V was cut by 7 bases and J by 4 bases, with 11 bases left in between. The CDR3 DNA follows: TGTGCCAGCACCGGGTTGGGGTACGAGCAGTACTTC. It translates to CASTGLGYEQYF.

CDR3 residues: CASLAPGFGFQEQYF. In nucleotides, the CDR3 is TGTGCCAGCCTAGCCCCGGGATTCGGTTTTCAGGAGCAGTACTTC. V gene TRBV5-5 combines with J gene TRBJ2-7; a weak D match, TRBD2 (5 bases). V lost 7 bases, J lost 7 bases, and 24 bases lay in between. Germline values: CDR1 SGHKS, CDR2 YYEKEE (reference sequence). This CDR3 region has 15 residues.

The chain is built from TRBV9 and TRBJ2-1; the match to TRBD1 covers 7 bases. The CDR3 consists of 15 residues. Unmatched junction bases numbered 4, after V lost 1 base and J lost 3 bases. CDR1 SGDLS and CDR2 YYNGEE come from the germline V gene. The CDR3 DNA reads as TGTGCCAGCAGCGTATGGGACAGTGGCTACAATGAGCAGTTCTTC. Translating it yields CASSVWDSGYNEQFF.

V gene TRBV15 combines with J gene TRBJ1-1, with D perhaps matching TRBD1 (5 bases). The CDR3 spans 19 residues. Trimming cost V 0 bases and J 0 bases, with 20 bases left between them. Germline assignment: CDR1 LNHNV and CDR2 YYDKDF (reference sequence). CDR3 nucleotides: TGTGCCACCAGCAGAGATCCCCGGCAGGGAGGAGGGATGAACACTGAAGCTTTCTTT. Translation gives CATSRDPRQGGGMNTEAFF.

The chain couples TRBV4-1 to TRBJ1-1; D gene unclear. Germline CDR1 and CDR2: MGHRA and YSYEKL. CDR3 length: 15 amino acids. With 1 base removed from V and 4 bases from J, the gap between germline ends came to 13 bases. In DNA form, the CDR3 reads TGCGCCAGCAGCCAAGCTGTATTCGGGCGCACTGAAGCTTTCTTT. Amino acids: CASSQAVFGRTEAFF.

This clone was found once. The J gene is TRBJ2-5, the V gene TRBV5-4, with no clear D. This CDR3 region has 15 residues. The germline gives CDR1 SGHNT, CDR2 YYREEE (reference sequence). V was pared by 0 bases and J by 5 bases, with 14 bases between. The DNA for the CDR3 is TGTGCCAGCAGCTTGGGTCGGATGGTTGGGGAGACCCAGTACTTC. Encoded protein: CASSLGRMVGETQYF.

The chain employs TRBV2 and TRBJ1-5, with D uncertain. Germline loops: CDR1 SNHLY, CDR2 FYNNEI. V lost 6 bases, J lost 3 bases, and 9 bases lay in between. The CDR3 covers 13 residues. The CDR3 coding sequence is TGTGCCAGCAGGATCAGACTCAATCAGCCCCAGCATTTT. It codes for CASRIRLNQPQHF.

This clone has only a few counts. The rearrangement links TRBV13 to TRBJ2-1; D is uncertain. V was trimmed by 6 bases and J by 4 bases, leaving 4 bases between them. Germline lookup yields CDR1 PRHDT and CDR2 FYEKMQ (reference sequence). The CDR3 contains 11 residues. The CDR3 DNA follows: TGTGCCAGCAGACTTTACAATGAGCAGTTCTTC. Its translation is CASRLYNEQFF.

This chain uses TRBV5-1 with TRBJ2-7; D uncertain. Germline V gives CDR1 SGHRS, CDR2 YFSETQ. The CDR3 consists of 13 residues. The V gene lost 0 bases and the J gene lost 7 bases, with 11 bases spanning the gap. Here the CDR3 DNA reads TGCGCCAGCAGCTTGGGCGGTTTATGGGAGCAGTACTTC. It is translated as CASSLGGLWEQYF.

This clone has a handful of counts. The rearrangement links TRBV5-6 to TRBJ1-2; possible D gene TRBD1, 6 bases. Germline CDR1 and CDR2: SGHDT and YYEEEE. The CDR3 has 14 residues. The V end was cut by 7 bases, the J end by 4 bases, with 17 bases between. CDR3 coding DNA: TGTGCCAGCCTCCGGGACACACTGTCCTATGGCTACACCTTC. Translating gives CASLRDTLSYGYTF.

In this sample, this clone turned up a few times. V usage is TRBV4-1 and J usage is TRBJ2-7; 9 nucleotides align to TRBD1. The V gene end was trimmed by 5 bases and the J gene end by 4 bases; junction bases not matched to a gene: 6. Looked up from germline, CDR1 is MGHRA and CDR2 is YSYEKL. The CDR3 totals 14 residues. The CDR3 reads CASSSRDREYEQYF. The DNA of the CDR3 is TGCGCCAGCAGCTCCCGGGACAGGGAATACGAGCAGTACTTC.

The chain is built from TRBV10-3 and TRBJ2-7, with 10 positions matching TRBD1. The trim removed 10 bases at V and 6 bases at J, leaving 6 bases unmatched. This CDR3 region has 12 residues. Germline CDR1 and CDR2: ENHRY and SYGVKD. CDR3 bases: TGTGCCACCAGGGGACAGGGGCTCGAGCAGTACTTC. Translated: CATRGQGLEQYF.

This chain links TRBV27 with TRBJ1-4; D is ambiguous. The CDR3 contains 16 residues. Trimming stripped 5 bases from V and 8 bases from J, with 21 bases between. Germline V gives CDR1 MNHEY, CDR2 SMNVEV (reference sequence). The DNA for the CDR3 is TGTGCCAGCAGTCCCATGACCGGGAATGGTTGGGAAAAACTGTTTTTT. As protein: CASSPMTGNGWEKLFF.

V and J are TRBV10-3 and TRBJ2-7; either TRBD1 or TRBD2 may fit D (6 bases each). V gave up 2 bases and J gave up 3 bases, with 17 bases separating them. The CDR3 totals 16 residues. Germline loops: CDR1 ENHRY, CDR2 SYGVKD. CDR3 DNA sequence: TGTGCCATCAGTGAGGCCGGGGGCAGTACCCTCTACGAGCAGTACTTC. Protein product: CAISEAGGSTLYEQYF.

This chain joins TRBV9 and TRBJ2-2; 9 nucleotides align to TRBD1. The CDR3 contains 15 residues. V dropped 5 bases and J dropped 1; count of bases not matched to a gene: 3. Germline V gene lookup returns CDR1 SGDLS and CDR2 YYNGEE. This chain's CDR3 is CASSWGQGNTGELFF. CDR3 in DNA: TGTGCCAGCAGTTGGGGACAGGGGAACACCGGGGAGCTGTTTTTT.

The V call is TRBV19, the J call TRBJ2-1; D possibly corresponds to TRBD1 (5 bases). Trimming pared 2 bases from V and 5 bases from J, leaving 10 bases between. CDR3 size: 14 residues. Germline V CDR1 and CDR2: LNHDA, SQIVND (reference sequence). The CDR3 DNA is TGTGCCAGTAGTATACAGGGAAGGGACAATGAGCAGTTCTTC. Residues: CASSIQGRDNEQFF.

V gene TRBV13 combines with J gene TRBJ1-1; D gene uncertain. Germline V lookup: CDR1 PRHDT, CDR2 FYEKMQ (reference sequence). V lost 2 bases, J lost 8 bases, and 6 bases lay in between. This CDR3 contains 11 residues. Here the CDR3 DNA reads TGTGCCAGCAGCTTAACGGGAGAAGCTTTCTTT. It specifies CASSLTGEAFF.

V is TRBV6-5 and J is TRBJ1-3; no reliable D call. Germline V gives CDR1 MNHEY, CDR2 SVGAGI. The V end was cut by 9 bases, the J end by 3 bases, with 6 bases between. The CDR3 sequence is 11 residues long. CDR3 residues: CASFNGNTIYF. For the CDR3, the DNA is TGTGCCAGTTTTAATGGAAACACCATATATTTT.

This clone was counted a single time. This chain joins TRBV6-5 and TRBJ1-3; TRBD1 is a possible D gene (6 bases). This CDR3 is 15 amino acids long. Germline V gene sequence: CDR1 MNHEY, CDR2 SVGAGI. The V and J ends lost 6 bases and 4 bases respectively, with 16 bases between them. CDR3 nucleotides: TGTGCCAGCAGCCGTACAGGGATTCCGGGAAACACCATATATTTT. Translation gives CASSRTGIPGNTIYF.

The chain links TRBV27 to TRBJ2-1, with 11 bases aligning to TRBD2. From germline, CDR1 is MNHEY and CDR2 SMNVEV (reference sequence). V lost 5 bases and J lost 5; bases outside the gene matches: 11. This CDR3 region has 17 residues. CDR3: CASSPRRLAGPDNEQFF. The DNA for the CDR3 is TGTGCCAGCAGTCCTCGCCGACTAGCGGGACCCGACAATGAGCAGTTCTTC.

This rearrangement joins TRBV4-1 to TRBJ2-5; 7 nucleotides agree with TRBD2. In germline, CDR1 is MGHRA, CDR2 YSYEKL. CDR3 length: 15 residues. V lost 4 bases to trimming and J lost 4 bases; unmatched junction nucleotides: 9. The CDR3 reads CASSRKAGWGETQYF. Written as DNA, the CDR3 is TGCGCCAGCAGCCGGAAAGCGGGATGGGGAGAGACCCAGTACTTC.